This passage covers 4 T cell receptor beta chains from one sample sequenced in a study of T cells in Graves' hyperthyroidism and ophthalmopathy. RNA transcripts gave rise to amplified TCR beta CDR3 regions. Primed by the HTBI set, a first-round RT-PCR was run on the TCR CDR3. TCRdb analysed the multiplex PCR reads with MiXCR anew, one entry per CDR3 protein. The data show 100,000 to 130,000 distinct CDR3 sequences, around a sixth seen once. The sequenced sample consisted of blood. These receptors originate from a woman between 50 and 59 years old with Graves' hyperthyroidism.

The genes are TRBV28 and TRBJ1-5, with 10 bases matching TRBD1. This CDR3 spans 16 amino acids. The germline V gene encodes CDR1 MDHEN and CDR2 SYDVKM. Unmatched junction bases numbered 8, after V lost 5 bases and J lost 4 bases. CDR3 bases: TGTGCCAGCAGTCCTCCGGGACAGGGGCGGAATCAGCCCCAGCATTTT. Its translation is CASSPPGQGRNQPQHF. The full variable domain, rest sourced from reference TRBV28 and TRBJ1-5, is DVKVTQSSRYLVKRTGEKVFLECVQDMDHENMFWYRQDPGLGLRLIYFSYDVKMKEKGDIPEGYSVSREKKERFSLILESASTNQTSMYLCASSPPGQGRNQPQHFGDGTRLSIL.

In this sample, this clonotype turned up many times. This chain connects TRBV7-3 to TRBJ1-2; D not certain. This CDR3 spans 15 amino acids. Per germline, CDR1 SGHTA and CDR2 FQGTGA. V was pared by 5 bases and J by 2 bases, with 15 bases between. The CDR3 DNA follows: TGTGCCAGCAGCCAGACTCCGGGCCCGAACTATGGCTACACCTTC. It encodes CASSQTPGPNYGYTF. The variable domain in full, with the rest retrieved from reference TRBV7-3 and TRBJ1-2, is GAGVSQTPSNKVTEKGKYVELRCDPISGHTALYWYRQSLGQGPEFLIYFQGTGAADDSGLPNDRFFAVRPEGSVSTLKIQRTERGDSAVYLCASSQTPGPNYGYTFGSGTRLTVV.

The chain has TRBV12-3 or TRBV12-4 and TRBJ1-4, with D unclear. The CDR3 runs to 14 residues. V dropped 2 bases and J dropped 5 bases, with 9 bases sitting between them. This chain's CDR3 is CASSLKDGNEKLFF. CDR3 sequence (DNA): TGTGCCAGCAGTTTAAAAGACGGCAATGAAAAACTGTTTTTT.

In its sample, this clonotype was seen many times. The chain employs TRBV20-1 and TRBJ2-3; 9 positions match TRBD2. The CDR3 is 15 amino acids. CDR1 and CDR2 from the germline V gene are DFQATT and SNEGSKA (reference sequence). Trimming at V came to 5 bases and at J to 3 bases, leaving 9 bases not matched to a gene. CDR3 protein: CSAPLAGRGTDTQYF. For the CDR3, the DNA is TGCAGTGCTCCCCTAGCGGGACGGGGAACAGATACGCAGTATTTT.